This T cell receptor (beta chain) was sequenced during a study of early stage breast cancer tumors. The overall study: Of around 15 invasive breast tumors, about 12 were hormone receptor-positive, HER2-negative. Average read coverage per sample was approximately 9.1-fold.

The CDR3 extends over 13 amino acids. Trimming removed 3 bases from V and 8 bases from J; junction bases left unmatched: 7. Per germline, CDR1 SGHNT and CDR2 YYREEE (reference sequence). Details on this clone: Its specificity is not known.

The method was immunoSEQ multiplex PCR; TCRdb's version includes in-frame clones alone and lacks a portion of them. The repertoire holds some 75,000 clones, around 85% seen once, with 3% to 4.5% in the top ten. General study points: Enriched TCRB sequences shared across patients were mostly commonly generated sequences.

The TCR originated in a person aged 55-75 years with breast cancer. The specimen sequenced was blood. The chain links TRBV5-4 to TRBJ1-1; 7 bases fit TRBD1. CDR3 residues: CASSSGGDPEAFF. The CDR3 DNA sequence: TGTGCCAGCAGCTCAGGGGGGGACCCCGAAGCTTTCTTT.